This T cell receptor beta chain was captured by sequencing in a study of T cells in Graves' hyperthyroidism and ophthalmopathy. Regarding the study as a whole: Among thyroid clonotypes expanded above 0.001, most also appeared in blood. Ophthalmopathy was identified by the model a median about 6.8 months ahead of onset. Separation of ophthalmopathy from stable hyperthyroidism was achieved by a 13 V-J model.

This clonotype appeared many times. What it binds is unknown. Researchers amplified the TCR beta CDR3 regions from RNA transcripts. First-round RT-PCR of the TCR CDR3 relied on the HTBI primer set. TCRdb called the multiplex PCR reads again in MiXCR, with one record for every CDR3 protein. The data contain 540,000 or so distinct CDR3 sequences, roughly 14% of them singletons. PBMCs were derived from around 10 ml fresh peripheral blood. The CDR3 consists of 16 residues. Germline V gives CDR1 SGHAT, CDR2 FQNNGV. Unmatched junction bases numbered 6, after V lost 1 base and J lost 4 bases. Sequenced: blood. The rearrangement links TRBV11-2 to TRBJ2-7; 11 bases match TRBD2. The TCR was taken from a woman aged 25 to 39 with Graves' hyperthyroidism. CDR3 residues: CASSLALAGGKYEQYF. The CDR3 bases are TGTGCCAGCAGCTTAGCTCTAGCGGGAGGAAAATACGAGCAGTACTTC.